The present T cell receptor (beta chain) was sequenced within a study of blood T cell repertoires in COVID-19 (dated by TCRdb to the early 2020s). Notes on the research overall: The collaborator samples originated in the United States, Italy and Spain and spanned the acute and convalescent phases of COVID-19. The prospective study material was composed of cDNA or gDNA derived from T cells, B-cell-depleted T cells, or PBMCs. Deeply sampled blood TCRbeta repertoires from subjects exposed to, actively infected with, or recovered from COVID-19 were included in the dataset. The repertoires were released in a freely available public database meant as a resource for research on the immune response to SARS-CoV-2. The samples were drawn from the first 160 participants of the ongoing ImmuneRACE study and from 1,254 subjects provided by 6 global collaborators. Nearly every sample came with metadata listing a de-identified subject ID, COVID-19 status, age in years and sex. Where HLA class I and class II types were available, the types were taken from metadata supplied by the sample provider, not from assay-based typing.

The collaborating institutions used their own protocols to collect whole blood in K2EDTA tubes. Collaborator samples were shipped for TCRbeta analysis as frozen whole blood, isolated PBMCs, or DNA extracted from either sample type. Overall study outcomes, separate from this receptor: How much clinical and demographic metadata was included differed by source and by participant, and the metadata was provided uncurated.

In the germline V gene, CDR1 corresponds to SGHAT and CDR2 to FQNNGV. From the cysteine up to the phenylalanine, the CDR3 has a length of 13 residues. Only CDR3 DNA remains: 39 bases, in frame from the first base. Between the V and J ends, shortened by 5 bases and 8 bases respectively, the junction contains 15 bases. TCRbeta CDR3 regions were amplified from genomic DNA by means of the immunoSEQ Assay, a bias-controlled multiplex PCR. The study's processing was this. The number of nucleated cells in each sample was estimated by amplification of reference gene primers within the assay. Sequence reads were collapsed and filtered to measure the absolute abundance of every unique TCRbeta CDR3 rearrangement. For each sample, productive Simpson clonality was calculated by taking the square root of Simpson's diversity index across productive rearrangements. Here the immuneACCESS table is served through TCRdb, limited to in-frame sequences with V and J called. Missing clones are a known gap in these copies; in checked studies unresolved V genes cover under half, and the rest lacks a known reason. V and J calls and clone size come straight from that table; D and trimming were deduced from the DNA. Recorded for this sample are around 140,000 clones; less than 90% of them occurred a single time. The ten largest clones take up about 1.5% of the sample.

This clone has only one observation. The specificity of this receptor is unknown. Within one base of it there is no much larger clone, and no base qualities were kept. The sample consisted of peripheral blood. This sequence uses TRBV11-2 and TRBJ1-2; the D segment cannot be called with confidence. The receptor comes from a man aged 55 to 70 with acute or convalescent COVID-19. The bases are TGTGCCAGCAGCGACCAATCGGGAGGCGGCTACACCTTC. Translated, it reads CASSDQSGGGYTF.